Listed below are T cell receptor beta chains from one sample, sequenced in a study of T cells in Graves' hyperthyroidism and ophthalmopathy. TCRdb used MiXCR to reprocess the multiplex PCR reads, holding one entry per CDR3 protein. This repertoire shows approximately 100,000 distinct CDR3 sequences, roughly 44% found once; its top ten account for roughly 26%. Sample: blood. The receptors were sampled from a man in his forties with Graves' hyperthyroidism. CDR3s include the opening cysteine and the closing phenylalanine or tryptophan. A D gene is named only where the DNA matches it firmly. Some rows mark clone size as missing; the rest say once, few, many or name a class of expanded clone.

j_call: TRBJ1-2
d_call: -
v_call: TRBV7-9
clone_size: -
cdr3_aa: CASSPVPGYDGYTF
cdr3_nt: TGTGCCAGCTCACCGGTTCCAGGGTACGATGGCTACACCTTC

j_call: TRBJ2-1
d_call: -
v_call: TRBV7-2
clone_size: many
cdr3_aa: CASSPGVIHTGVYENEQFF
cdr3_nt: TGTGCCAGCAGCCCCGGGGTAATCCATACAGGAGTTTATGAGAATGAGCAGTTCTTC

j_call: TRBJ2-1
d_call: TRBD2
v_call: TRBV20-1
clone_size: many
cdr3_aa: CSPSNPLAGLLQGQFF
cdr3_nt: TGCAGTCCGAGTAACCCACTAGCGGGACTCCTCCAAGGGCAGTTCTTC

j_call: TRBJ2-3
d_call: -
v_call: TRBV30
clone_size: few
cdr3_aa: CAWSVGQDTQYF
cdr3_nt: TGTGCCTGGAGTGTAGGTCAAGATACGCAGTATTTT

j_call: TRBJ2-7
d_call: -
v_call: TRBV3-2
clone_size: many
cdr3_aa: CASSQRTRALYEQYF
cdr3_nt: TGTGCCAGCAGCCAGCGGACACGGGCCCTTTACGAGCAGTACTTC

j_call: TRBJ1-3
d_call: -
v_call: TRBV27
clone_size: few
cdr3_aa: CASKDQAGTIYF
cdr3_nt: TGTGCCAGCAAGGATCAGGCAGGCACCATATATTTT

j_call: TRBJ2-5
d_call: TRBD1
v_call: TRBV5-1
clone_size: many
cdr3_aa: CASSSRGGGETQYF
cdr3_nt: TGCGCCAGCAGCTCACGAGGGGGCGGAGAGACCCAGTACTTC

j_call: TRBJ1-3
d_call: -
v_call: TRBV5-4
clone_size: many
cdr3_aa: CASSKPTGPSGNTIYF
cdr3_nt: TGTGCCAGCAGCAAACCGACAGGACCCTCTGGAAACACCATATATTTT

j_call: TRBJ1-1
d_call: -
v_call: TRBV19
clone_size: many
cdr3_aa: CASSLHRNTEAFF
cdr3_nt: TGTGCCAGTAGCTTACACAGGAACACTGAAGCTTTCTTT

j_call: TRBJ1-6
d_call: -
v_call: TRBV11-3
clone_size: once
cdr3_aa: CASSLAGNSPLHF
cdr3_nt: TGTGCCAGCAGCTTAGCGGGGAATTCACCCCTCCACTTT

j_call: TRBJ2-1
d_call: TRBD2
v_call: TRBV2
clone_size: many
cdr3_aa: CASSASDLAGPQATIEQFF
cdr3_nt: TGTGCCAGCAGTGCATCCGACCTAGCGGGACCCCAAGCGACGATCGAGCAGTTCTTC

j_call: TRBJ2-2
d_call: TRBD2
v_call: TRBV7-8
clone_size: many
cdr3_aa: CASSILAGGPIGELFF
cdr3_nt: TGTGCCAGCAGCATCTTAGCGGGGGGGCCTATCGGGGAGCTGTTTTTT

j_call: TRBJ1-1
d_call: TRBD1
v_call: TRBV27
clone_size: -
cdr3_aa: CASSRDRESNTEAFF
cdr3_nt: TGTGCCAGCAGTCGGGACAGGGAGTCGAACACTGAAGCTTTCTTT

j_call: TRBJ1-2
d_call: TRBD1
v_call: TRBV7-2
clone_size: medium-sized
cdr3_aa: CASTDWQGAIDGYTF
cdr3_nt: TGTGCCAGCACCGATTGGCAGGGGGCTATCGATGGCTACACCTTC

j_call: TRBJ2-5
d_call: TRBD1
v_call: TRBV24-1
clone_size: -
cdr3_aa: CAPRTGLVEAQYF
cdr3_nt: TGTGCTCCCCGGACAGGCCTTGTGGAGGCCCAGTACTTC

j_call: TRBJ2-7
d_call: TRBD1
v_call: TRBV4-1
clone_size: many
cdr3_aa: CASSHQDRENYEQYF
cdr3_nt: TGCGCCAGCAGCCATCAAGACAGGGAAAACTACGAGCAGTACTTC

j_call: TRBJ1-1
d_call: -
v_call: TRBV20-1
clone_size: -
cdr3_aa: CGAREHSEAFF
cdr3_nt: TGCGGTGCCAGGGAGCATAGTGAAGCTTTCTTT

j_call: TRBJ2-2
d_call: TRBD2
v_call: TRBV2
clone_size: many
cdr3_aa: CASGGVAGGDTGELFF
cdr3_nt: TGTGCCAGCGGGGGGGTTGCGGGAGGCGACACCGGGGAGCTGTTTTTT

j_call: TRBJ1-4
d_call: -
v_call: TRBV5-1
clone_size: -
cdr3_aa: CASSLVQGSEKLFF
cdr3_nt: TGCGCCAGCAGCTTGGTCCAGGGAAGCGAAAAACTGTTTTTT

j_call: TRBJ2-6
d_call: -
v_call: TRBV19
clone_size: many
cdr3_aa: CASRSSGANVLTF
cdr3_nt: TGTGCCAGTAGAAGCTCTGGGGCCAACGTCCTGACTTTC

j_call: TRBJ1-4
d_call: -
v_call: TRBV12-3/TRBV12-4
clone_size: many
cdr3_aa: CASSFLQSNEKLFF
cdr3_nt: TGTGCCAGCAGTTTTCTACAGAGTAATGAAAAACTGTTTTTT

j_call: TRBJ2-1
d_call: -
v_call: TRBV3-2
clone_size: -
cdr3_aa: CASSTLWGGLYEQFF
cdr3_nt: TGTGCCAGCAGCACCTTATGGGGGGGGCTATATGAGCAGTTCTTC

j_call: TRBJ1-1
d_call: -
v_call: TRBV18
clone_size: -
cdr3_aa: CASSPSTNTEAFF
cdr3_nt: TGTGCCAGCTCACCATCCACAAACACTGAAGCTTTCTTT

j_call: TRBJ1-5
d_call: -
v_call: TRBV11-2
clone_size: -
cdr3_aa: CASSLGVVRWQPPQHF
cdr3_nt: TGTGCCAGCAGCTTAGGGGTGGTCAGGTGGCAACCGCCCCAGCATTTT

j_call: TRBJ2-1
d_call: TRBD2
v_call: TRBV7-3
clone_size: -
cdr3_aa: CASSQVGGADGGQFF
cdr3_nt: TGTGCCAGCAGCCAAGTCGGGGGGGCGGACGGCGGGCAGTTCTTC

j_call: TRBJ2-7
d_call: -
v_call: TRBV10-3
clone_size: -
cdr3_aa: CAISERGQSYEQYF
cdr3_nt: TGTGCCATCAGTGAAAGGGGCCAGTCCTACGAGCAGTACTTC

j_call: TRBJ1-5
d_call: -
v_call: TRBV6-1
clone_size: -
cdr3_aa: CASSVWEVQPQHF
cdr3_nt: TGTGCCAGCAGTGTGTGGGAAGTGCAGCCCCAGCATTTT

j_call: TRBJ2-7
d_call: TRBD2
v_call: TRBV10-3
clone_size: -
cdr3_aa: CAISDPGTSGGSYEQYF
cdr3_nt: TGTGCCATCAGTGACCCCGGGACTAGCGGGGGTTCCTACGAGCAGTACTTC

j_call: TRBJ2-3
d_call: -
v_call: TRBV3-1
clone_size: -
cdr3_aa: CASSRDLYTDTQYF
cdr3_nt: TGTGCCAGCAGCCGGGACCTGTACACAGATACGCAGTATTTT

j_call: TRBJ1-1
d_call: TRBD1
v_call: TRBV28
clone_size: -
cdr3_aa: CASSLTTDRARTEAFF
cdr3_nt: TGTGCCAGCAGTCTAACTACGGACAGGGCGAGGACTGAAGCTTTCTTT

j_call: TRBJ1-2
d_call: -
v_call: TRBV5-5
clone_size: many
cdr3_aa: CASSSETALYGYTF
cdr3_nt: TGTGCCAGCAGTTCGGAGACTGCCCTATATGGCTACACCTTC

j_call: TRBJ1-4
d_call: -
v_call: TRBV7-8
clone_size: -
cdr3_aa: CASSPPATGQRIGEKLFF
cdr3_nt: TGTGCCAGCAGCCCCCCGGCGACAGGACAGCGTATAGGTGAAAAACTGTTTTTT

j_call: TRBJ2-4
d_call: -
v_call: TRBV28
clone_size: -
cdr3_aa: CASSLYAGTQNIQYF
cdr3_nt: TGTGCCAGCAGTTTATACGCAGGGACTCAAAACATTCAGTACTTC

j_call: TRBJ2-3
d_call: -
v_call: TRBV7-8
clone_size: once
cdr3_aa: CASSPGARTDMQYF
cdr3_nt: TGTGCCAGCAGCCCCGGGGCTCGCACAGATATGCAGTATTTT

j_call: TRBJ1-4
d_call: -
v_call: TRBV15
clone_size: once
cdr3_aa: CATSRTADEKLFF
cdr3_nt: TGTGCCACCAGCAGGACAGCAGATGAAAAACTGTTTTTT

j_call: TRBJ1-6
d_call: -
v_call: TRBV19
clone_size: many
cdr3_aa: CASSGTFPDSPLHF
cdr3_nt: TGTGCCAGTAGTGGGACATTTCCGGATTCACCCCTCCACTTT

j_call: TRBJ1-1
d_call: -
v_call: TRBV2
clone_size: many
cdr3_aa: CASSEQELFF
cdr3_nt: TGTGCCAGCAGTGAGCAGGAGCTTTTCTTT

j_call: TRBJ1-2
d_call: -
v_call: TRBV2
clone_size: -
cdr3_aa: CASVDPRDYGYTF
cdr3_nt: TGTGCCAGCGTCGACCCCCGGGACTATGGCTACACCTTC

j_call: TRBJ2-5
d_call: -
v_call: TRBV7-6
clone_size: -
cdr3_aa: CASSLPGVSGETQYF
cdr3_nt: TGTGCCAGCAGCCTGCCGGGAGTTAGTGGGGAGACCCAGTACTTC

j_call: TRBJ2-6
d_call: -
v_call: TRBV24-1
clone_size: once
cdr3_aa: CATSDLSGQGSGANVLTF
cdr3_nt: TGTGCCACCAGTGACCTTAGTGGTCAGGGCTCTGGGGCCAACGTCCTGACTTTC

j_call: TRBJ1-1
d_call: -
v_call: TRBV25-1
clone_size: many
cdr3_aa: CASSEYHTTEMNTEAFF
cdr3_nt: TGTGCCAGCAGTGAATATCATACTACAGAAATGAACACTGAAGCTTTCTTT